A single sample is the source of the 26 T cell receptor beta chains below, sequenced in a study of blood T cell repertoires in COVID-19. The data were produced by immunoSEQ multiplex PCR, yet TCRdb's version contains in-frame clones alone and is incomplete. This sample has roughly 36,000 clones, with roughly 85% found just once. The specimen was peripheral blood. These receptors came from a man aged 55-75 years with acute or convalescent COVID-19.

In DNA form, the CDR3 reads TGTGCCAGCAGTTTGGACAGGAACACTGAAGCTTTCTTT. The encoded protein is CASSLDRNTEAFF. The genes are TRBV7-8 and TRBJ1-1, with D possibly TRBD1 on 6 matching bases. Between the trimmed V and J ends, which lost 6 bases and 1 base, there was a span of 9 bases. CDR3 length: 13 residues. Germline V gives CDR1 SGHVS, CDR2 FQNEAQ.

The chain is built from TRBV19 and TRBJ1-5; TRBD1 matches at 8 bases. The germline V gene has CDR1 LNHDA and CDR2 SQIVND (reference sequence). With V trimmed by 6 bases and J by 1 base, 5 bases remained unmatched. The CDR3 length is 15 residues. The DNA of the CDR3 is TGTGCCAGTAGGAGGACAGGGACAAGCAATCAGCCCCAGCATTTT. This gives the protein CASRRTGTSNQPQHF.

The rearrangement links TRBV19 to TRBJ1-1, with no clear D. The V gene lost 5 bases and the J gene lost 0 bases, with 7 bases spanning the gap. This CDR3 region has 13 residues. Germline CDR1 reads LNHDA; CDR2 reads SQIVND (reference sequence). This chain's CDR3 is CASSQALNTEAFF. In DNA form, the CDR3 reads TGTGCCAGTAGTCAGGCGCTGAACACTGAAGCTTTCTTT. The variable domain in full, completed from reference TRBV19 and TRBJ1-1, reads DGGITQSPKYLFRKEGQNVTLSCEQNLNHDAMYWYRQDPGQGLRLIYYSQIVNDFQKGDIAEGYSVSREKKESFPLTVTSAQKNPTAFYLCASSQALNTEAFFGQGTRLTVV.

The chain has TRBV10-3 and TRBJ1-1; possibly TRBD1 for D (5 bases). Trimming took 4 bases from V and 10 from J, leaving 16 bases between them. This CDR3 comprises 13 residues. Germline CDR1 ENHRY, CDR2 SYGVKD. The CDR3 sequence: CAISAGNKVGAFF. In DNA form, the CDR3 reads TGTGCCATCAGTGCAGGGAATAAGGTTGGAGCTTTCTTT.

This clone was found once. The CDR3 protein is CASSQGLQKNTEAFF. The CDR3 region has the DNA TGCGCCAGCAGCCAAGGTCTCCAGAAGAACACTGAAGCTTTCTTT. The chain combines TRBV4-1 with TRBJ1-1; no firm D call. V lost 1 base, J lost 1 base, and 10 bases lay in between. Germline CDR1 MGHRA, CDR2 YSYEKL. The CDR3 covers 15 residues.

The V and J genes are TRBV5-1 and TRBJ1-1; TRBD1 is a possible D gene (5 bases). CDR1 is SGHRS, CDR2 YFSETQ, per germline. V lost 0 bases, J lost 7 bases, and 19 bases lay in between. The CDR3 is 16 residues long. The CDR3 is CASSLDLGQPGGEAFF. The CDR3 DNA follows: TGCGCCAGCAGCTTGGATCTGGGGCAGCCGGGAGGTGAAGCTTTCTTT.

This chain links TRBV5-8 with TRBJ2-3; a possible D gene is TRBD2 (5 bases). The CDR3 length is 16 residues. With 0 bases removed from V and 2 bases from J, the gap between germline ends came to 13 bases. Looked up from germline, CDR1 is SGHTS and CDR2 is YDEGEE. The CDR3 here is CASSLGSGSYTDTQYF. The CDR3 nucleotides read TGTGCCAGCAGCTTGGGTTCGGGGAGCTACACAGATACGCAGTATTTT. Complete variable domain (other parts from reference TRBV5-8 and TRBJ2-3): EAGVTQSPTHLIKTRGQQATLRCSPISGHTSVYWYQQALGLGLQFLLWYDEGEERNRGNFPPRFSGRQFPNYSSELNVNALELEDSALYLCASSLGSGSYTDTQYFGPGTRLTVL.

Only one count was recorded for this clone. This chain connects TRBV10-2 to TRBJ2-1; TRBD2 aligns across 9 bases. CDR1 is WSHSY, CDR2 SAAADI, per germline. J was trimmed by 5 bases and V by 5 bases; bases with no gene match: 7. This CDR3 comprises 15 residues. The CDR3 loop is CASSRVAGDHNEQFF. The CDR3 region has the DNA TGCGCCAGCAGTCGGGTAGCGGGAGACCACAATGAGCAGTTCTTC.

The chain couples TRBV2 to TRBJ2-7, with TRBD1 matching over 7 bases. Germline CDR1 reads SNHLY; CDR2 reads FYNNEI. V trimming: 5 bases; J trimming: 12 bases; junction bases outside the gene matches: 10. The CDR3 sequence is 12 residues long. CDR3 DNA: TGTGCCAGCAGTTCGACAGGGCGAGAGGCGTACTTC. This encodes CASSSTGREAYF.

The V and J genes are TRBV7-6 and TRBJ2-2, with TRBD1 identical over 7 bases. This CDR3 has 15 amino acids. Germline V gene sequence: CDR1 SGHVS, CDR2 FNYEAQ. V shed 4 bases, J shed 4 bases, and the junction held 6 bases outside the gene matches. The CDR3 bases are TGTGCCAGCAGCTCCACGACAGGGTTCACCGGGGAGCTGTTTTTT. Translating gives CASSSTTGFTGELFF.

The chain carries TRBV6-5 and TRBJ2-3, with D perhaps TRBD2 (5 bases). This CDR3 spans 16 amino acids. Trimming removed 0 bases at V and 5 bases at J, with 15 bases between. The germline gives CDR1 MNHEY, CDR2 SVGAGI. As DNA, the CDR3 is TGTGCCAGCAGTTACTCAGGGTTAGGCCGGGGAGATACGCAGTATTTT. It encodes CASSYSGLGRGDTQYF.

The V gene is TRBV10-3, the J gene TRBJ2-2; no clear D gene. CDR3 length: 11 amino acids. CDR1 is ENHRY and CDR2 is SYGVKD in the germline V gene. Between the trimmed V and J ends, which lost 10 bases and 5 bases, there was a span of 8 bases. The CDR3 region is CASQDTGELFF. In nucleotides, the CDR3 is TGTGCCAGTCAGGATACCGGGGAGCTGTTTTTT.

This rearrangement joins TRBV5-1 to TRBJ2-3; 7 nucleotides match TRBD1. This CDR3 is 14 amino acids long. V lost 3 bases to trimming and J lost 1 base; unmatched junction nucleotides: 2. Germline V CDR1 and CDR2: SGHRS, YFSETQ. The CDR3, as DNA: TGCGCCAGCAGCTATGGACAGGGCACAGATACGCAGTATTTT. It codes for CASSYGQGTDTQYF. The full variable domain, its missing parts supplied by reference TRBV5-1 and TRBJ2-3, is KAGVTQTPRYLIKTRGQQVTLSCSPISGHRSVSWYQQTPGQGLQFLFEYFSETQRNKGNFPGRFSGRQFSNSRSEMNVSTLELGDSALYLCASSYGQGTDTQYFGPGTRLTVL.

The gene calls are TRBV28 and TRBJ2-5, with D unclear. Trimming removed 4 bases at V and 5 bases at J, with 5 bases between. Per the germline V gene, CDR1 is MDHEN and CDR2 is SYDVKM. The CDR3 is 11 residues long. This CDR3 is CASSSRETQYF. The CDR3 nucleotides read TGTGCCAGCAGTTCCCGGGAGACCCAGTACTTC.

The genes are TRBV7-9 and TRBJ1-4, with TRBD1 identical over 7 bases. Trimming removed 7 bases from V and 6 bases from J; junction bases left unmatched: 8. Germline V gene data show CDR1 as SEHNR and CDR2 as FQNEAQ (reference sequence). CDR3 length: 14 residues. This CDR3 reads CASNVQGLDEKLFF. CDR3 DNA: TGTGCCAGCAACGTACAGGGGTTGGATGAAAAACTGTTTTTT.

The sample holds one count of this clone. The chain joins TRBV5-1 to TRBJ2-3, with 10 bases that match TRBD2. Germline V CDR1 and CDR2: SGHRS, YFSETQ. The CDR3 has 17 residues. V lost 1 base, J lost 3 bases, and 8 bases stayed unmatched. The CDR3 region is CASSLITSGRGTDTQYF. The CDR3 bases are TGCGCCAGCAGCTTGATAACCAGCGGGAGGGGAACAGATACGCAGTATTTT.

The V gene is TRBV28, the J gene TRBJ1-5; tentatively, D is TRBD1 (6 bases). Deletions cut 4 bases from V and 7 bases from J, with 26 bases between. Germline CDR1 reads MDHEN; CDR2 reads SYDVKM. The length of the CDR3 is 18 residues. CDR3 residues: CASSSTPSWDIWDQPQHF. CDR3 coding DNA: TGTGCCAGCAGTTCCACACCCTCCTGGGACATTTGGGACCAGCCCCAGCATTTT.

The rearrangement links TRBV15 to TRBJ2-3, with 9 nucleotides matching TRBD2. In germline, CDR1 is LNHNV, CDR2 YYDKDF (reference sequence). The ends lost 0 bases at V and 3 bases at J; junction bases unmatched: 4. This CDR3 comprises 16 residues. Here the CDR3 reads CATSRDWSGGTDTQYF. CDR3 coding DNA: TGTGCCACCAGCAGAGATTGGAGCGGGGGGACAGATACGCAGTATTTT.

This clone was observed a few times. The genes are TRBV5-1 and TRBJ1-2; 11 bases align to TRBD1. This CDR3 is 15 amino acids long. V lost 7 bases and J lost 4; bases outside the gene matches: 9. In germline, CDR1 is SGHRS, CDR2 YFSETQ. The CDR3 sequence: CASSAGDRGTYGYTF. CDR3 bases: TGCGCCAGCTCTGCCGGGGACAGGGGGACCTATGGCTACACCTTC.

The chain is built from TRBV5-1 and TRBJ2-3; 13 bases map to TRBD2. CDR1 is SGHRS, CDR2 YFSETQ, per germline. The trim removed 2 bases at V and 2 bases at J, leaving 2 bases unmatched. CDR3 size: 16 residues. CDR3 protein: CASSLGLAGATDTQYF. The CDR3 coding sequence is TGCGCCAGCAGCTTAGGACTAGCGGGGGCCACAGATACGCAGTATTTT.

The chain couples TRBV6-5 to TRBJ2-7, with D possibly being TRBD1 (6 bases). The CDR3 is 14 residues long. Per the germline V gene, CDR1 is MNHEY and CDR2 is SVGAGI. Trimming left V 6 bases short and J 2 bases short, with 14 bases between. CDR3: CASRTGQNTYEQYF. The DNA for the CDR3 is TGTGCCAGCAGAACCGGACAGAATACCTACGAGCAGTACTTC.

The chain has TRBV27 and TRBJ2-7; a weak D match, TRBD2 (5 bases). Trimming removed 8 bases at V and 6 bases at J, with 17 bases between. Germline CDR1 MNHEY, CDR2 SMNVEV (reference sequence). The CDR3 runs 13 residues. CDR3 region: CASRRTGSPEQYF. CDR3 bases: TGTGCCAGCCGACGGACGGGGAGTCCCGAGCAGTACTTC.

The V gene is TRBV6-5, the J gene TRBJ2-5; 8 bases align to TRBD2. Germline V CDR1 and CDR2: MNHEY, SVGAGI. The CDR3 is 15 amino acids. With 6 bases clipped from V and 2 bases from J, the junction kept 8 bases outside the gene matches. This CDR3 is CASSSAGAGQETQYF. The CDR3 DNA is TGTGCCAGCAGCTCAGCGGGAGCTGGGCAAGAGACCCAGTACTTC.

The chain couples TRBV18 to TRBJ1-1; D is ambiguous. Trimming removed 2 bases from V and 1 base from J, with 5 bases in between. The CDR3 totals 13 residues. Looked up from germline, CDR1 is KGHSH and CDR2 is LQKENI. The CDR3 DNA follows: TGTGCCAGCTCACCATTCGGGAACACTGAAGCTTTCTTT. This encodes CASSPFGNTEAFF.

V and J are TRBV24-1 and TRBJ2-2, with D hard to call. Trimming took 4 bases from V and 0 from J, leaving 11 bases between them. The germline CDR1 and CDR2 sequences are KGHDR and SFDVKD. This CDR3 comprises 16 residues. Here the CDR3 DNA reads TGTGCCACCAGTGAGAGGAATCCCTCGAACACCGGGGAGCTGTTTTTT. Translation gives CATSERNPSNTGELFF.

The genes are TRBV10-3 and TRBJ2-3; D not resolved. The CDR3 is 15 amino acids. Trimming pared 6 bases from V and 3 bases from J, leaving 16 bases between. Per germline, CDR1 ENHRY and CDR2 SYGVKD. The chain's CDR3 is CAIRPQIIGTDTQYF. CDR3 DNA sequence: TGTGCCATCAGGCCCCAAATCATCGGGACAGATACGCAGTATTTT.